The 16 T cell receptor beta chains in this list originate from one sample, sequenced in a study of shared clonotypes between healthy human individuals. CD8 cells regarded as naive lacked CD45RO, were positively chosen for CCR7, and omitted terminally differentiated effector memory CD45RA+ cells. Generated by immunoSEQ multiplex PCR, the TCRdb table keeps only in-frame clones and is missing some. The profile covers fewer than 800,000 clones, with under 95% appearing a single time and about 24% taken by the ten largest. The specimen sequenced was naive CD8+ T cells sorted from blood. These receptors originate from a man aged 25 to 45 in good health.

This clone is a singleton in its sample. The chain links TRBV7-9 to TRBJ2-2, with D perhaps TRBD1 (6 bases). Between the trimmed V and J ends, which lost 3 bases and 4 bases, there was a span of 12 bases. This CDR3 is built from 15 residues. The germline V gene has CDR1 SEHNR and CDR2 FQNEAQ (reference sequence). CDR3: CASSFPGAGTGELFF. CDR3 coding DNA: TGTGCCAGCAGCTTTCCAGGGGCGGGCACCGGGGAGCTGTTTTTT.

V is TRBV4-1 and J is TRBJ2-5; D perhaps matches TRBD2 (5 bases). Germline V gives CDR1 MGHRA, CDR2 YSYEKL. V was shortened by 1 base and J by 0 bases, with 12 bases between the two germline ends. CDR3 length: 16 residues. The CDR3 reads CASSQVGGEYQETQYF. The CDR3 DNA is TGCGCCAGCAGCCAAGTAGGTGGGGAGTACCAAGAGACCCAGTACTTC.

The chain uses TRBV7-6 and TRBJ2-1, with D unclear. Germline assignment: CDR1 SGHVS and CDR2 FNYEAQ. The V and J ends lost 1 base and 6 bases respectively, with 16 bases between them. CDR3 size: 16 residues. CDR3 nucleotide sequence: TGTGCCAGCAGCTTAGGGGTGGTTCCCCCGGTCAATGAGCAGTTCTTC. Protein sequence: CASSLGVVPPVNEQFF.

The genes are TRBV4-3 and TRBJ2-1; TRBD2 is a possible D gene (5 bases). Deletions cut 4 bases from V and 6 bases from J, with 16 bases between. The CDR3 totals 15 residues. CDR1 and CDR2 from the germline V gene are LGHNA and YSLEER. In nucleotides, the CDR3 is TGCGCCAGCAGCCGCGGACTCGATAGCCTCAATGAGCAGTTCTTC. Its protein product is CASSRGLDSLNEQFF.

The V gene is TRBV6-5, the J gene TRBJ2-7; 7 bases fit TRBD2. Trimming cost V 2 bases and J 2 bases; bases outside gene matches: 6. CDR3 length equals 15 residues. Germline loops: CDR1 MNHEY, CDR2 SVGAGI. For the CDR3, the DNA is TGTGCCAGCAGTTACGGAGCGGGAACCCCCTACGAGCAGTACTTC. Amino acids: CASSYGAGTPYEQYF.

About this clone: This same CDR3 is encoded by further DNA sequences in the sample. V gene TRBV9 combines with J gene TRBJ1-3; no reliable D call. V gave up 7 bases and J gave up 4 bases, with 6 bases separating them. The CDR3 spans 11 residues. Per germline, CDR1 SGDLS and CDR2 YYNGEE. CDR3 region: CASRSGNTIYF. The CDR3 nucleotides read TGTGCCAGCCGGTCCGGAAACACCATATATTTT. The full variable domain, its missing parts supplied by reference TRBV9 and TRBJ1-3, is DSGVTQTPKHLITATGQRVTLRCSPRSGDLSVYWYQQSLDQGLQFLIQYYNGEERAKGNILERFSAQQFPDLHSELNLSSLELGDSALYFCASRSGNTIYFGEGSWLTVV.

The chain carries TRBV28 and TRBJ1-4; the D is unclear. Looked up from germline, CDR1 is MDHEN and CDR2 is SYDVKM. Trimming stripped 6 bases from V and 1 base from J, with 15 bases between. The CDR3 consists of 16 residues. The chain's CDR3 is CASRDPLGRTNEKLFF. In nucleotides, the CDR3 is TGTGCCAGCAGGGACCCACTAGGGAGAACTAATGAAAAACTGTTTTTT.

This clone was counted between two and nine times. The rearrangement links TRBV28 to TRBJ2-1, with TRBD2 matching 7 bases. Trimming removed 6 bases from V and 4 bases from J; junction bases left unmatched: 9. CDR3 length: 15 amino acids. In germline, CDR1 is MDHEN, CDR2 SYDVKM. CDR3 coding DNA: TGTGCCAGCAGACTCAGCCTAGCGGAGTACAATGAGCAGTTCTTC. Translating it yields CASRLSLAEYNEQFF.

V is TRBV5-1 and J is TRBJ2-7; TRBD2 matches 10 bases. After removal of 4 bases from V and 4 bases from J, the junction contained 5 bases not matched to a gene. Germline V gene data show CDR1 as SGHRS and CDR2 as YFSETQ. The CDR3 has 14 amino acids. CDR3 nucleotide sequence: TGCGCCAGCAGCCTAGCGGGAGTGGAATACGAGCAGTACTTC. Protein: CASSLAGVEYEQYF.

For this clone: The same CDR3 arises from other DNA sequences in this sample as well. V usage is TRBV11-2 and J usage is TRBJ2-7; possible D gene TRBD2, 6 bases. The V end lost 3 bases, the J end lost 2 bases, and 11 bases lay between the germline ends. The CDR3 runs to 14 residues. Germline assignment: CDR1 SGHAT and CDR2 FQNNGV. The CDR3 here is CASSFGTEAYEQYF. Here the CDR3 DNA reads TGTGCCAGCAGCTTTGGGACTGAAGCCTACGAGCAGTACTTC. Variable domain in full (rest from reference TRBV11-2 and TRBJ2-7): EAGVAQSPRYKIIEKRQSVAFWCNPISGHATLYWYQQILGQGPKLLIQFQNNGVVDDSQLPKDRFSAERLKGVDSTLKIQPAKLEDSAVYLCASSFGTEAYEQYFGPGTRLTVT.

The chain combines TRBV27 with TRBJ2-5; D is possibly TRBD1 or TRBD2 (6 bases each). The length of the CDR3 is 13 residues. The V gene's germline CDR1 is MNHEY and CDR2 SMNVEV (reference sequence). V lost 3 bases and J lost 6, with 11 bases in between. The DNA of the CDR3 is TGTGCCAGCAGTTTGGGGGGCGCGCAGACCCAGTACTTC. It is translated as CASSLGGAQTQYF.

The chain combines TRBV4-1 with TRBJ1-1, with D tentatively TRBD1 (5 bases). CDR1 is MGHRA, CDR2 YSYEKL, per germline. The CDR3 runs to 15 residues. Trimming pared 0 bases from V and 4 bases from J, leaving 12 bases between. In DNA, the CDR3 is TGCGCCAGCAGCCAAGATCGGGGCCGGGGCACTGAAGCTTTCTTT. Translation: CASSQDRGRGTEAFF.

The chain uses TRBV7-8 and TRBJ2-2; 9 nucleotides line up with TRBD2. This CDR3 comprises 16 residues. The trim removed 2 bases at V and 4 bases at J, leaving 5 bases unmatched. Germline lookup yields CDR1 SGHVS and CDR2 FQNEAQ. Written as DNA, the CDR3 is TGTGCCAGCAGCTTACCCGGACTAGCGCCCACCGGGGAGCTGTTTTTT. Residues: CASSLPGLAPTGELFF.

This chain uses TRBV28 with TRBJ2-7; D is unclear. Deletions cut 4 bases from V and 4 bases from J, with 8 bases between. The CDR3 extends over 12 amino acids. The germline V gene has CDR1 MDHEN and CDR2 SYDVKM. CDR3 residues: CASSSLRYEQYF. The CDR3 DNA follows: TGTGCCAGCAGTTCCCTAAGGTACGAGCAGTACTTC.

V usage is TRBV9 and J usage is TRBJ2-1, with 14 bases fitting TRBD2. The germline V gene has CDR1 SGDLS and CDR2 YYNGEE. The trim removed 3 bases at V and 8 bases at J, leaving 4 bases unmatched. This CDR3 comprises 15 residues. The CDR3 DNA reads as TGTGCCAGCAGCGCCGGGACTAGCGGGAGCGATGAGCAGTTCTTC. Its protein product is CASSAGTSGSDEQFF.

The chain combines TRBV28 with TRBJ2-3; the match to TRBD1 covers 7 bases. Trimming at V came to 6 bases and at J to 3 bases, leaving 12 bases not matched to a gene. The germline V gene has CDR1 MDHEN and CDR2 SYDVKM. The CDR3 extends over 16 amino acids. The CDR3 is CASRTRQGLETDTQYF. The CDR3 coding sequence is TGTGCCAGCAGAACCCGACAGGGATTGGAGACAGATACGCAGTATTTT. The variable domain in full, with the rest retrieved from reference TRBV28 and TRBJ2-3, is DVKVTQSSRYLVKRTGEKVFLECVQDMDHENMFWYRQDPGLGLRLIYFSYDVKMKEKGDIPEGYSVSREKKERFSLILESASTNQTSMYLCASRTRQGLETDTQYFGPGTRLTVL.